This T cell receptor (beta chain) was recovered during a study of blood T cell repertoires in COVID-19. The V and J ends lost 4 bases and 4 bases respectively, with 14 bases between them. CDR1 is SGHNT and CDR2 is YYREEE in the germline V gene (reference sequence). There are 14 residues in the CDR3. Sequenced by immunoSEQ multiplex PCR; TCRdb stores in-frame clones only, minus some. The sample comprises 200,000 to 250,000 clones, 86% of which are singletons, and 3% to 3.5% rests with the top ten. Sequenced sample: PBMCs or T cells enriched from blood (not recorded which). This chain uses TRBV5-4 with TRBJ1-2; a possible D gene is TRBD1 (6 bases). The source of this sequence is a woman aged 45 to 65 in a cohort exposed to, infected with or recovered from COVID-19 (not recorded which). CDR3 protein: CASSPEGTSYGYTF. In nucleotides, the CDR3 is TGTGCCAGCAGCCCCGAGGGGACATCCTATGGCTACACCTTC.